The 2 T cell receptor beta chains below all came from one sample that was sequenced in a study of blood T cell repertoires in COVID-19. TCRdb keeps only in-frame clones here, not all; method: immunoSEQ multiplex PCR. This sample has roughly 71,000 clones; roughly 80% occur once, and the top ten carry about 18%. The sample taken for sequencing was peripheral blood. The receptors were sampled from a woman older than 75 with acute or convalescent COVID-19.

The sample holds one count of this clone. The rearrangement links TRBV5-5 to TRBJ2-7; 10 nucleotides agree with TRBD1. From germline, CDR1 is SGHKS and CDR2 YYEKEE (reference sequence). The CDR3 has 15 residues. Trimming cost V 5 bases and J 2 bases; bases outside gene matches: 7. The CDR3 sequence: CASRHAGQGTYEQYF. The DNA of the CDR3 is TGTGCCAGCAGACACGCGGGACAGGGGACCTACGAGCAGTACTTC.

This chain uses TRBV29-1 with TRBJ2-2; D unclear. Trimming cost V 4 bases and J 0 bases, with 9 bases left between them. Germline V gene sequence: CDR1 SQVTM, CDR2 ANQGSEA. The CDR3 totals 14 residues. The CDR3 sequence is CSVGQFANTGELFF. CDR3 nucleotides: TGCAGCGTTGGTCAGTTCGCGAACACCGGGGAGCTGTTTTTT.